This TCR beta chain appears in the sequencing data of a study of spatial heterogeneity in lung cancer. Regarding the study as a whole: Tumors with more nonsynonymous mutations had more expanded intratumoral alpha and beta TCRs.

This clonotype is medium-sized (0.01 to 0.1%) within its sample. Its target is unknown. Indicated time point: sample taken at primary tumor resection. Using its own MiXCR run on the 5' RACE reads, TCRdb lists one record per CDR3 protein. The sample lists about 6,900 distinct CDR3 sequences; 12% were seen once. Germline V gene sequence: CDR1 GTSNPN, CDR2 SVGIG (reference sequence). CDR3 length equals 11 residues. The germline V and J ends were trimmed by 1 base and 0 bases, with 0 bases remaining between them. V is TRBV30 and J is TRBJ1-2; no clear D. Sequencing was performed on lung tumor tissue, taken at surgery. This TCR came from a male donor with early-stage non-small cell lung cancer. The DNA of the CDR3 is TGTGCCTGGAGTGCTAACTATGGCTACACCTTC. Translation: CAWSANYGYTF.